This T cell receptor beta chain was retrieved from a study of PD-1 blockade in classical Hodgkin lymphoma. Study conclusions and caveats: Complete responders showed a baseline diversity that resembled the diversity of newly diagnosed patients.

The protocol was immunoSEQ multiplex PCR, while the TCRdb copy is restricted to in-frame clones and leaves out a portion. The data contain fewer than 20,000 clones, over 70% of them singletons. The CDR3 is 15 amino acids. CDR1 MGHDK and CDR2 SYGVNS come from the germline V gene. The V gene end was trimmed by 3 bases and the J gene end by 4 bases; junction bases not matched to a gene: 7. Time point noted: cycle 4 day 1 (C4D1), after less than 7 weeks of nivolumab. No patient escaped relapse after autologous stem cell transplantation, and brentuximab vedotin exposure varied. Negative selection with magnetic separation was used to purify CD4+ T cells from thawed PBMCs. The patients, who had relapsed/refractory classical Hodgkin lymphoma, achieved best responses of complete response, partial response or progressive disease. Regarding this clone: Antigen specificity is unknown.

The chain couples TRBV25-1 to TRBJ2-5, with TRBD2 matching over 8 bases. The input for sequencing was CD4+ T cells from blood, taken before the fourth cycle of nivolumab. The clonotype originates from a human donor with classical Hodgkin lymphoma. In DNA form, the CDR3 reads TGTGCCAGCAGTGAGAAAGGAGCGGGAGTAGAGACCCAGTACTTC. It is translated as CASSEKGAGVETQYF.